What follows is one T cell receptor (beta chain) and its context. The antigen is not known. This specimen comes from a study of beta chain features in type 1 diabetes. Looking at the study overall: Patients and healthy donors were similar in age, gender and cell yields.

Findings of the study overall: TCRB CDR3s were moderately but significantly shorter in Type 1 diabetes patients in all four CD4+ subsets. Type 1 diabetes patients had VDJ junctions that carried fewer insertions and more deletions.

This CDR3 comprises 15 residues. Trimming took 8 bases from V and 4 from J; bases not matched to a gene: 13. The germline gives CDR1 GTSNPN, CDR2 SVGIG (reference sequence). Expressed TCRB transcripts were sequenced because the isolated RNA had all been reverse transcribed beforehand. Generated by immunoSEQ multiplex PCR, the TCRdb table keeps only in-frame clones and is missing some. The repertoire holds hundreds of thousands of clones, with roughly an eighth as singletons. The clonotype comes from a man aged 18 to 30 with type 1 diabetes. The gene calls are TRBV30 and TRBJ2-2; TRBD2 matches 7 bases. Source material: naive CD4+ T cells from blood. CDR3 in DNA: TGTGCCGGAAACCAGCGGGGAGGCGGCACCGGGGAGCTGTTTTTT. It yields the protein CAGNQRGGGTGELFF. Based on the CDR3 plus reference TRBV30 and TRBJ2-2, the full variable domain is SQTIHQWPATLVQPVGSPLSLECTVEGTSNPNLYWYRQAAGRGLQLLFYSVGIGQISSEVPQNLSASRPQDRQFILSSKKLLLSDSGFYLCAGNQRGGGTGELFFGEGSRLTVL.